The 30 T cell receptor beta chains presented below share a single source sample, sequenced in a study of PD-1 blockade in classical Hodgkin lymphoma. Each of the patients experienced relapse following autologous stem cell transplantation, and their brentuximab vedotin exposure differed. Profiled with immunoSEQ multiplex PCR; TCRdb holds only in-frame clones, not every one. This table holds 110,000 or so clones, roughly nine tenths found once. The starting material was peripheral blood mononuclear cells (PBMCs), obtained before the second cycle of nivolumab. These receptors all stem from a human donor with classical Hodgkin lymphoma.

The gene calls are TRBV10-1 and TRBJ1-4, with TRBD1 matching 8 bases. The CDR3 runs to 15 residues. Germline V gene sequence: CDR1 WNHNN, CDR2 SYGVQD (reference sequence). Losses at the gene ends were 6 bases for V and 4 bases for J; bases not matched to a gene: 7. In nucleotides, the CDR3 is TGCGCCAGCAGAGTCGAGGGACAGGATAATGAAAAACTGTTTTTT. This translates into CASRVEGQDNEKLFF.

CDR3 in DNA: TGTGCCAGCACTCAGACGCCCTACGAGCAGTACTTC. Its protein is CASTQTPYEQYF. The V call is TRBV6-1, the J call TRBJ2-7; D is unresolved. V shed 7 bases and J shed 2 bases, with 9 bases lying between them. This CDR3 contains 12 residues. The germline CDR1 and CDR2 sequences are MNHNS and SASEGT.

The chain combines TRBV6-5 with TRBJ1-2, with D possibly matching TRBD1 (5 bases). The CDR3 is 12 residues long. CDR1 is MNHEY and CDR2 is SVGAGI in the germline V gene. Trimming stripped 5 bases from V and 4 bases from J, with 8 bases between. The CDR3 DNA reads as TGTGCCAGCAGTGACAGCCCCTATGGCTACACCTTC. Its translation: CASSDSPYGYTF.

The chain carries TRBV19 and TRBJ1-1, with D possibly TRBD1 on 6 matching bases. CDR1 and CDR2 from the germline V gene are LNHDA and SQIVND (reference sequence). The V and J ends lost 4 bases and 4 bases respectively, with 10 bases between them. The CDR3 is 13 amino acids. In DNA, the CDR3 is TGTGCCAGTAGTAGTCTACAGGGCACTGAAGCTTTCTTT. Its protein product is CASSSLQGTEAFF.

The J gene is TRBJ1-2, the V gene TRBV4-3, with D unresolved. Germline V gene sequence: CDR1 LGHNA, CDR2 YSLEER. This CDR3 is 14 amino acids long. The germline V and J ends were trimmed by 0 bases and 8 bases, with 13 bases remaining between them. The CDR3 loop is CASSQDPRVGGYTF. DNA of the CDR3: TGCGCCAGCAGCCAAGATCCGAGGGTCGGCGGCTACACCTTC.

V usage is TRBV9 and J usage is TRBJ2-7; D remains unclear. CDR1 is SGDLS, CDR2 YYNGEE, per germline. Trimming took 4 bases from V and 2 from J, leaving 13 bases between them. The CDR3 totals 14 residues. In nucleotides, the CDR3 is TGTGCCAGCAGCCCCGCCCAATCGGCCTACGAGCAGTACTTC. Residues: CASSPAQSAYEQYF.

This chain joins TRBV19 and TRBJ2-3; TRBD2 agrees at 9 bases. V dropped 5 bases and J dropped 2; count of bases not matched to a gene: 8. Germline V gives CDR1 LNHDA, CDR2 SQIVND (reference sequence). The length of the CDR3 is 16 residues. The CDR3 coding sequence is TGTGCCAGTAGTTCTCAACTAGCGGGCCCCACAGATACGCAGTATTTT. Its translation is CASSSQLAGPTDTQYF.

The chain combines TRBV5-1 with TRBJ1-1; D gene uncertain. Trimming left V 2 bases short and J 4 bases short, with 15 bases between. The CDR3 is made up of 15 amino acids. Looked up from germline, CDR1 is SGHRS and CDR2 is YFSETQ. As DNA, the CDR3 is TGCGCCAGCAGCTTAGATCGGGGTACGGGCACTGAAGCTTTCTTT. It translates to CASSLDRGTGTEAFF.

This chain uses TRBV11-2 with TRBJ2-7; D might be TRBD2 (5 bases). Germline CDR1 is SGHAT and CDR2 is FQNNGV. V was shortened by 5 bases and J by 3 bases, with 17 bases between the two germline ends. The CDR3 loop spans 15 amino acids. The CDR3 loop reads CASSRPGSTLYEQYF. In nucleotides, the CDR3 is TGTGCCAGCAGCCGACCGGGATCCACACTCTACGAGCAGTACTTC.

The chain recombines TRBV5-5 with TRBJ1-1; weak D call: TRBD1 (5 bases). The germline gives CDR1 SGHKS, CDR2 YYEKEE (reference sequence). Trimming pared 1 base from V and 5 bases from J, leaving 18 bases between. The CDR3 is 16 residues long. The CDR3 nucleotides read TGTGCCAGCAGCTTGTCGCGAGGGTCCCGGGGGACTGAAGCTTTCTTT. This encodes CASSLSRGSRGTEAFF.

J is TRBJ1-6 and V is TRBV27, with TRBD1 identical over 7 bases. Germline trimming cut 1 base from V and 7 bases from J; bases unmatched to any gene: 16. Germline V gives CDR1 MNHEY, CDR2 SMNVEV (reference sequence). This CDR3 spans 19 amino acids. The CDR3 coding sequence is TGTGCCAGCAGTTTATTTGCCCCCATGGGCAGGGGGAACAATTCACCCCTCCACTTT. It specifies CASSLFAPMGRGNNSPLHF.

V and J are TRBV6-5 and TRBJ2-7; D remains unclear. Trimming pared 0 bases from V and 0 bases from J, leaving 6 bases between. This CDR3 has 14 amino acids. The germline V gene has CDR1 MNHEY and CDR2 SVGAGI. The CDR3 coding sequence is TGTGCCAGCAGTTACTCAGGGCACTCCTACGAGCAGTACTTC. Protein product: CASSYSGHSYEQYF.

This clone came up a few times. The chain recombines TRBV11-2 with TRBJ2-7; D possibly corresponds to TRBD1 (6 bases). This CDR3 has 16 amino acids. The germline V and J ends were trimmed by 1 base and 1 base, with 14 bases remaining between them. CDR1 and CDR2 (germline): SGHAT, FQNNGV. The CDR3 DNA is TGTGCCAGCAGCTTAGCTCTACAGGGAGTTTCCTACGAGCAGTACTTC. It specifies CASSLALQGVSYEQYF.

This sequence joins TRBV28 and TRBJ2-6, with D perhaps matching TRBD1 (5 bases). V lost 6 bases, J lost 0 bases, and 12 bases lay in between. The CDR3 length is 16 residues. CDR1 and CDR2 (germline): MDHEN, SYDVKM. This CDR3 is CASSSRVYSGANVLTF. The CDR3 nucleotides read TGTGCCAGCAGCTCCAGGGTATACTCTGGGGCCAACGTCCTGACTTTC.

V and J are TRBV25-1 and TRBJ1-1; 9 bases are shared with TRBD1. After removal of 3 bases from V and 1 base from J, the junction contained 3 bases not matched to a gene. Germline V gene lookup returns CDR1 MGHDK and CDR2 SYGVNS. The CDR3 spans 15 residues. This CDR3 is CASSDATGGNTEAFF. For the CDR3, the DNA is TGTGCCAGCAGTGACGCGACAGGGGGGAACACTGAAGCTTTCTTT.

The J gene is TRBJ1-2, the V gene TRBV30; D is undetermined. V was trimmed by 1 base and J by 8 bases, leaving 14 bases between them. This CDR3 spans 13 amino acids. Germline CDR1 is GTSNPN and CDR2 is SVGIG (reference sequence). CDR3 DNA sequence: TGTGCCTGGAGTGAATTAGGTTTGCGGGGCTACACCTTC. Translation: CAWSELGLRGYTF.

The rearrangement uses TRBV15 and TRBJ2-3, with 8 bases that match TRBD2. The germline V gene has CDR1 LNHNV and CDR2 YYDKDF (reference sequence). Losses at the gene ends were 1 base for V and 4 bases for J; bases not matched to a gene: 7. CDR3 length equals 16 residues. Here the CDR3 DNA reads TGTGCCACCAGCAGAGGGATCAGCGGGAGCGCAGATACGCAGTATTTT. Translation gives CATSRGISGSADTQYF.

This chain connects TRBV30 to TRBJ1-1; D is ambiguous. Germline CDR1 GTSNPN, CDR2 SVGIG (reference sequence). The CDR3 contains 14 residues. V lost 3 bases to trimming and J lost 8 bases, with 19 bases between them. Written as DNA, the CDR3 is TGTGCCTGGAGGAACCTCCTCCTAGTTCCCGAAGCTTTCTTT. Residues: CAWRNLLLVPEAFF.

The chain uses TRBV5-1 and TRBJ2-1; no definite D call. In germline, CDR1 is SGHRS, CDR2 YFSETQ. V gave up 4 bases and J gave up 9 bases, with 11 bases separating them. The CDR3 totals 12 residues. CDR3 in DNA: TGCGCCAGCAGCCGCTCCCGCGGTGAGCAGTTCTTC. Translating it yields CASSRSRGEQFF. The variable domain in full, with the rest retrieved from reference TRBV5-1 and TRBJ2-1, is KAGVTQTPRYLIKTRGQQVTLSCSPISGHRSVSWYQQTPGQGLQFLFEYFSETQRNKGNFPGRFSGRQFSNSRSEMNVSTLELGDSALYLCASSRSRGEQFFGPGTRLTVL.

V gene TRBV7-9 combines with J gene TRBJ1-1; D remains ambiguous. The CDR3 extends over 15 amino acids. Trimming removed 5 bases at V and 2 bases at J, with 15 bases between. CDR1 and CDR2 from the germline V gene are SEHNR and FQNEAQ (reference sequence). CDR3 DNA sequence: TGTGCCAGCAGCCCTCCTCCAGCCACCAACACTGAAGCTTTCTTT. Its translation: CASSPPPATNTEAFF.

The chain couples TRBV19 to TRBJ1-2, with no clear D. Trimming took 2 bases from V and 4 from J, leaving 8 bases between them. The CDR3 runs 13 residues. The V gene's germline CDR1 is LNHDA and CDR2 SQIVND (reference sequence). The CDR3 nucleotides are TGTGCCAGTAGTATATCAGTGATCTATGGCTACACCTTC. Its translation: CASSISVIYGYTF.

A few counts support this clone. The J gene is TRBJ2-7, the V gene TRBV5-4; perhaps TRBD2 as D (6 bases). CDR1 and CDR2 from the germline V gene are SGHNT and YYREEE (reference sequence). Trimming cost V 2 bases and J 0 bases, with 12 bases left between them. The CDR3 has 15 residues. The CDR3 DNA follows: TGTGCCAGCAGCTTTTCGGGAGCCCCCTCCTACGAGCAGTACTTC. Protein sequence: CASSFSGAPSYEQYF.

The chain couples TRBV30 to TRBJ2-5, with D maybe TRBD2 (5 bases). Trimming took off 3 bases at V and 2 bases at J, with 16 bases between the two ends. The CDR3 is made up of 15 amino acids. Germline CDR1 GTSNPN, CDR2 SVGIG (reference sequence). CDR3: CAWRSGETNQETQYF. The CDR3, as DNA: TGTGCCTGGAGATCTGGGGAGACTAATCAAGAGACCCAGTACTTC. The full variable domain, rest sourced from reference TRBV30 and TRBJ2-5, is SQTIHQWPATLVQPVGSPLSLECTVEGTSNPNLYWYRQAAGRGLQLLFYSVGIGQISSEVPQNLSASRPQDRQFILSSKKLLLSDSGFYLCAWRSGETNQETQYFGPGTRLLVL.

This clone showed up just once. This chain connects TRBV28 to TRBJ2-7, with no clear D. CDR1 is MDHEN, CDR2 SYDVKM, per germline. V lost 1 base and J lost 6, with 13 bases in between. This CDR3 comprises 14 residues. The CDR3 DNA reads TGTGCCAGCAGTTTATCTAGTCACCGCATCGAGCAGTACTTC. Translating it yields CASSLSSHRIEQYF.

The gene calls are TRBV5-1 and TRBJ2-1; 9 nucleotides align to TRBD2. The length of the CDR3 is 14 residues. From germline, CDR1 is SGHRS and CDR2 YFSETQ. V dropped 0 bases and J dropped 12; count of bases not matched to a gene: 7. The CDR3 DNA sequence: TGCGCCAGCAGCTTGGAGTCTAGCGGGGTAGGGCAGTTCTTC. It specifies CASSLESSGVGQFF.

The DNA of the CDR3 is TGTGCCAGCAGCTTCCCGGGGCTAGCTTACGAGCAGTACTTC. Protein product: CASSFPGLAYEQYF. This chain links TRBV11-2 with TRBJ2-7; possibly TRBD1 or TRBD2 for D (5 bases each). The CDR3 sequence is 14 residues long. V was trimmed by 3 bases and J by 4 bases, leaving 13 bases between them. Germline V CDR1 and CDR2: SGHAT, FQNNGV. The variable domain in full, completed from reference TRBV11-2 and TRBJ2-7, reads EAGVAQSPRYKIIEKRQSVAFWCNPISGHATLYWYQQILGQGPKLLIQFQNNGVVDDSQLPKDRFSAERLKGVDSTLKIQPAKLEDSAVYLCASSFPGLAYEQYFGPGTRLTVT.

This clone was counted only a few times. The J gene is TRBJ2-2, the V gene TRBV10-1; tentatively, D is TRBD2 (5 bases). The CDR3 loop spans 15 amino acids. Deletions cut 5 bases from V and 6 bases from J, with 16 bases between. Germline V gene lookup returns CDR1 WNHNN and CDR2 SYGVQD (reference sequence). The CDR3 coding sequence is TGCGCCAGCAGTAACCAGCGGATCCAGGCCGGGGAGCTGTTTTTT. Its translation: CASSNQRIQAGELFF.

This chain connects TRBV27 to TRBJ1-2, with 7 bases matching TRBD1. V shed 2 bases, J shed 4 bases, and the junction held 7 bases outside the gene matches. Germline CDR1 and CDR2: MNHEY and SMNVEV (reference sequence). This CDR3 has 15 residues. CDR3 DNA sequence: TGTGCCAGCAGTTTAGACAGGGCCTCTTTCTATGGCTACACCTTC. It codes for CASSLDRASFYGYTF.

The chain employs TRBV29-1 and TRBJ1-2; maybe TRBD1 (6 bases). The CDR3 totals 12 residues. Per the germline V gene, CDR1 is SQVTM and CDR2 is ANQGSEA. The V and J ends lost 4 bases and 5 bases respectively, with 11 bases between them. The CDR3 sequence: CSVGDRSYGYTF. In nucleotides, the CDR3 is TGCAGCGTTGGTGACAGGAGTTATGGCTACACCTTC. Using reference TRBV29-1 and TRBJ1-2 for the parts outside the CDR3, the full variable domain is SAVISQKPSRDICQRGTSLTIQCQVDSQVTMMFWYRQQPGQSLTLIATANQGSEATYESGFVIDKFPISRPNLTFSTLTVSNMSPEDSSIYLCSVGDRSYGYTFGSGTRLTVV.

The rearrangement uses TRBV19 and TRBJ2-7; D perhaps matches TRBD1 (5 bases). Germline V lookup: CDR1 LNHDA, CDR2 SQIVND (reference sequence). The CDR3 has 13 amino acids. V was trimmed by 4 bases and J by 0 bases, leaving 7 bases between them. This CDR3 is CASSSRDSYEQYF. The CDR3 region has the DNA TGTGCCAGTAGTAGCAGGGACTCCTACGAGCAGTACTTC.